This T cell receptor (beta chain) was sequenced for a study of T cell responses to AZD1222 COVID-19 vaccine. General observations from the study: Among the donors, most were white British and more were female, and clonal diversity was possibly underestimated. Seropositive status at baseline applied to only five to seven AZD1222 recipients.

Germline assignment: CDR1 SGHNT and CDR2 YYREEE (reference sequence). This CDR3 is built from 16 residues. The V gene end was trimmed by 0 bases and the J gene end by 3 bases; junction bases not matched to a gene: 5. TCRdb's table, derived via immunoSEQ multiplex PCR, lists solely in-frame clones and lacks some. In the table there are about 120,000 clones, 75% to 90% of which are singletons. This clone came up a few times. What it recognizes is unknown. The source was peripheral blood, collected on day 0 of AZD1222 vaccination. V is TRBV5-4 and J is TRBJ2-2, with 7 bases lining up with TRBD2. The source of this sequence is an adult in good health. CDR3 nucleotides: TGTGCCAGCAGCTTGGCGCGGACTAGGGACACCGGGGAGCTGTTTTTT. The encoded protein is CASSLARTRDTGELFF.